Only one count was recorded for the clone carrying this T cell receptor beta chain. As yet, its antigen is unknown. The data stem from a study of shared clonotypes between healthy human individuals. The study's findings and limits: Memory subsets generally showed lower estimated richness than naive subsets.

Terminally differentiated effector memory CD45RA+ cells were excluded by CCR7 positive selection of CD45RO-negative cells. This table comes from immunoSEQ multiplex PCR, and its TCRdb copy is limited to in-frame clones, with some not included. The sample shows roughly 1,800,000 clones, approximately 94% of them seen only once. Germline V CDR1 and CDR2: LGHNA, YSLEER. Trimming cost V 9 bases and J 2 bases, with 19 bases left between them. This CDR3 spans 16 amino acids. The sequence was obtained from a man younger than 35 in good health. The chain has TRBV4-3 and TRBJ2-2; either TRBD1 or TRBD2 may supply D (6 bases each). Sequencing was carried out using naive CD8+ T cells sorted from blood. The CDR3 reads CASKVGAGPNTGELFF. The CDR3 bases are TGCGCCAGTAAAGTGGGGGCGGGGCCAAACACCGGGGAGCTGTTTTTT.